The T cell receptor (beta chain) under discussion was sequenced for a study of blood T cell repertoires in COVID-19 (dated by TCRdb to the early 2020s). Study-wide context: Samples from collaborators originated in the United States, Italy and Spain and spanned both the acute and convalescent phases of COVID-19. The prospective study material was composed of cDNA or gDNA derived from T cells, B-cell-depleted T cells, or PBMCs. Deeply sampled blood TCRbeta repertoires from subjects exposed to, actively infected with, or recovered from COVID-19 were included in the dataset. The sample metadata nearly always contained a de-identified subject ID, COVID-19 status, age in years and sex. The repertoires were released in a freely available public database meant as a resource for research on the immune response to SARS-CoV-2. The samples were drawn from two sources: the first 160 participants of the ongoing ImmuneRACE study, and some 1,300 subjects contributed by 6 global collaborators. Where available, HLA class I and class II types were taken from metadata supplied by the sample provider and were not determined by assay-based typing.

Notes on this clone: The clone's antigen remains unknown. No clone much larger than this one lies a single base away; base qualities are absent.

Study-wide findings and limitations: The quantity of clinical and demographic metadata differed by source and by participant and was supplied without curation.

TCRbeta CDR3 regions were amplified from genomic DNA using the immunoSEQ Assay, a bias-controlled multiplex PCR. As for how the authors treated the data: Nucleated cell counts per sample were estimated from amplification of reference gene primers within the assay. To quantify the absolute abundance of each unique TCRbeta CDR3 rearrangement, sequence reads were collapsed and filtered. For each sample, productive Simpson clonality was calculated as the square root of Simpson's diversity index across productive rearrangements. TCRdb obtained this table from immuneACCESS and retained in-frame rearrangements with V and J assigned. These tables miss some clones; where compared with another copy, unresolved V genes account for less than half of the shortfall, and the remainder is unexplained. For V, J and clone size, that table is used; D and trimming come from the DNA. A total of approximately 100,000 clones appear in this sample, 80% to 90% of them only once. Together, the top ten hold about a fifth of the sample.

Collaborating institutions collected whole blood in K2EDTA tubes following their own protocols. Collaborator samples were shipped for TCRbeta analysis as frozen whole blood, isolated PBMCs, or DNA extracted from either sample type. CDR1 SNHLY and CDR2 FYNNEI were looked up in the germline V gene. Trimming removed 6 bases from V and 9 bases from J; the gene matches leave 6 bases unexplained. From the cysteine up to the phenylalanine, the CDR3 has a length of 14 residues. Only CDR3 DNA remains: 42 bases, in frame from the first base. The sequencing input was peripheral blood. This clonotype was obtained from a human donor with acute or convalescent COVID-19. The donor label of this sample is uncertain. Here the chain combines TRBV2 and TRBJ1-6; TRBD1 aligns with 9 central bases. The CDR3 protein sequence reads: CASSWDRDGSPLHF. The DNA is as follows: TGTGCCAGCAGCTGGGACAGGGACGGTTCACCCCTCCACTTT.